A single sample is the source of the 18 T cell receptor beta chains below, sequenced in a study of OX40 agonist ivuxolimab in advanced cancers. The method was immunoSEQ multiplex PCR; TCRdb's version includes in-frame clones alone and lacks a portion of them. Of 65,000 to 80,000 clones listed, around 90% were seen once; the top ten hold roughly 13%. Sequencing was performed on CD4+ or CD8+ T cells sorted from blood, taken in a trial of the OX40 agonist ivuxolimab. Receptors were obtained from an adult with an advanced solid tumor such as melanoma, head and neck, liver or kidney cancer.

The J gene is TRBJ1-2, the V gene TRBV11-3; D possibly corresponds to TRBD1 (5 bases). The CDR3 covers 13 residues. The V end was cut by 1 base, the J end by 2 bases, with 5 bases between. Germline assignment: CDR1 SGHNT and CDR2 YENEEA. CDR3 residues: CASSLGQNYGYTF. DNA for the CDR3: TGTGCCAGCAGCTTAGGACAGAACTATGGCTACACCTTC.

V usage is TRBV28 and J usage is TRBJ1-2; possible D gene TRBD1, 5 bases. Germline loops: CDR1 MDHEN, CDR2 SYDVKM. V was cut by 5 bases and J by 4 bases, with 14 bases left in between. The CDR3 sequence is 14 residues long. Here the CDR3 reads CASSLRTGRYGYTF. CDR3 in DNA: TGTGCCAGCAGTCTCAGAACAGGACGCTATGGCTACACCTTC.

The V call is TRBV6-6, the J call TRBJ2-7; D is tentatively TRBD1 or TRBD2 (5 bases each). This CDR3 region has 13 residues. V was clipped by 10 bases and J by 4 bases, with 17 bases between them. CDR1 MNHNY and CDR2 SVGAGI come from the germline V gene (reference sequence). The CDR3 sequence: CATMGPSSYEQYF. CDR3 DNA sequence: TGTGCCACCATGGGACCTTCGAGTTACGAGCAGTACTTC.

V is TRBV4-1 and J is TRBJ2-7, with D tentatively TRBD1 (6 bases). V lost 0 bases and J 3 bases, leaving 12 bases between the germline ends. Germline V gene lookup returns CDR1 MGHRA and CDR2 YSYEKL. The length of the CDR3 is 15 residues. Here the CDR3 DNA reads TGCGCCAGCAGCCAAGATCAGGGACACGACTACGAGCAGTACTTC. Protein product: CASSQDQGHDYEQYF.

The DNA for the CDR3 is TGTGCCAGCAGCTTAGCGCCGCGGGTAAAAGGGGAGCAGTTCTTC. Its protein is CASSLAPRVKGEQFF. V is TRBV7-9 and J is TRBJ2-1; TRBD2 might be the D (5 bases). CDR1 and CDR2 from the germline V gene are SEHNR and FQNEAQ (reference sequence). V was clipped by 0 bases and J by 10 bases, with 16 bases between them. This CDR3 is 15 amino acids long.

This sequence joins TRBV5-1 and TRBJ2-5; 7 positions match TRBD1. The DNA end is a closer match to TRBJ2-7, so the J assignment may be wrong. Germline CDR1 is SGHRS and CDR2 is YFSETQ. There are 13 residues in the CDR3. CDR3 coding DNA: TGCGCCAGCAGCTTGGTAGGGGGCCACGAGCAGTACTTC. Its protein is CASSLVGGHEQYF.

The chain recombines TRBV7-9 with TRBJ2-1, with 7 positions matching TRBD2. This CDR3 is built from 15 residues. CDR1 is SEHNR, CDR2 FQNEAQ, per germline (reference sequence). J was trimmed by 6 bases and V by 2 bases; bases with no gene match: 7. The CDR3 loop is CASSLSGLDLNEQFF. DNA for the CDR3: TGTGCCAGCAGCTTATCCGGACTAGATCTCAATGAGCAGTTCTTC.

The chain is built from TRBV9 and TRBJ1-1; TRBD1 is a possible D gene (6 bases). Trimming stripped 3 bases from V and 0 bases from J, with 18 bases between. CDR1 SGDLS and CDR2 YYNGEE come from the germline V gene. CDR3 size: 17 residues. This chain's CDR3 is CASSAAPGGRLNTEAFF. CDR3 nucleotides: TGTGCCAGCAGCGCGGCCCCGGGGGGGCGACTGAACACTGAAGCTTTCTTT.

The rearrangement uses TRBV7-9 and TRBJ2-5; 9 bases are a match to TRBD2. The germline gives CDR1 SEHNR, CDR2 FQNEAQ (reference sequence). The CDR3 has 16 amino acids. After removal of 5 bases from V and 2 bases from J, the junction contained 9 bases not matched to a gene. In DNA form, the CDR3 reads TGTGCCAGCAGCCCCTCTAGCGGGGTGGCTCAAGAGACCCAGTACTTC. Protein: CASSPSSGVAQETQYF.

This chain joins TRBV27 and TRBJ1-1; tentative D call: TRBD1 (5 bases). There are 16 residues in the CDR3. Germline V gives CDR1 MNHEY, CDR2 SMNVEV (reference sequence). Trimming removed 5 bases from V and 1 base from J, with 17 bases in between. This CDR3 is CASSPRDGTKNTEAFF. The CDR3 DNA sequence: TGTGCCAGCAGTCCCAGGGACGGAACGAAGAACACTGAAGCTTTCTTT.

This clone was picked up one time. The rearrangement links TRBV19 to TRBJ2-3; D possibly matches TRBD1 or TRBD2 (5 bases each). The germline CDR1 and CDR2 sequences are LNHDA and SQIVND (reference sequence). V lost 3 bases to trimming and J lost 3 bases, with 13 bases between them. This CDR3 has 15 amino acids. The CDR3 coding sequence is TGTGCCAGTAGTATTGGGGGAATCGGTACAGATACGCAGTATTTT. Its translation is CASSIGGIGTDTQYF.

This clone was seen a few times. CDR3 sequence reads: CASSESGAQPQHF. CDR3 coding DNA: TGTGCCAGCAGCGAATCAGGGGCTCAGCCCCAGCATTTT. The V gene is TRBV9, the J gene TRBJ1-5, with a weak D call TRBD1 (6 bases). V dropped 3 bases and J dropped 6 bases, with 10 bases sitting between them. The length of the CDR3 is 13 residues. Germline CDR1 is SGDLS and CDR2 is YYNGEE. Together with reference TRBV9 and TRBJ1-5, the CDR3 gives the full variable domain: DSGVTQTPKHLITATGQRVTLRCSPRSGDLSVYWYQQSLDQGLQFLIQYYNGEERAKGNILERFSAQQFPDLHSELNLSSLELGDSALYFCASSESGAQPQHFGDGTRLSIL.

V is TRBV5-5 and J is TRBJ1-2; TRBD1 matches at 7 bases. J was trimmed by 2 bases and V by 2 bases; bases with no gene match: 9. This CDR3 contains 16 residues. Germline assignment: CDR1 SGHKS and CDR2 YYEKEE (reference sequence). Here the CDR3 DNA reads TGTGCCAGCAGCTTTAGTTACCAGGGGGGCAACTATGGCTACACCTTC. Translated: CASSFSYQGGNYGYTF.

The chain links TRBV19 to TRBJ2-1, with 8 positions matching TRBD1. J was trimmed by 6 bases and V by 9 bases; bases with no gene match: 4. The CDR3 runs 12 residues. Germline assignment: CDR1 LNHDA and CDR2 SQIVND (reference sequence). The CDR3 loop is CARRTGSNEQFF. Written as DNA, the CDR3 is TGTGCCAGGAGGACAGGGAGCAATGAGCAGTTCTTC.

The chain combines TRBV10-3 with TRBJ1-5; maybe TRBD1 (5 bases). The V gene lost 0 bases and the J gene lost 3 bases, with 9 bases spanning the gap. The germline CDR1 and CDR2 sequences are ENHRY and SYGVKD. CDR3 length: 15 residues. The CDR3 DNA reads as TGTGCCATCAGTGAGTCGGGGCAGAACAATCAGCCCCAGCATTTT. Translating it yields CAISESGQNNQPQHF.

This chain links TRBV19 with TRBJ2-7; 8 nucleotides match TRBD1. Germline CDR1 reads LNHDA; CDR2 reads SQIVND (reference sequence). This CDR3 comprises 15 residues. The trim removed 6 bases at V and 3 bases at J, leaving 10 bases unmatched. The CDR3 DNA follows: TGTGCCAGTAGGTTTGGGGCAGGGGGCTTCTACGAGCAGTACTTC. Translating it yields CASRFGAGGFYEQYF.

V usage is TRBV21-1 and J usage is TRBJ1-3; TRBD1, the D gene given by the table, was not confirmed from the DNA. TRBV21-1 is tagged as a pseudogene. The CDR3 spans 17 residues. The CDR3 DNA follows: TGTGCCAGCAGCAACTCCTACAGGCGACTCTCTGGAAACACCATATATTTT. This encodes CASSNSYRRLSGNTIYF.

J is TRBJ2-7 and V is TRBV28; TRBD2 is a possible D gene (6 bases). This CDR3 has 16 residues. Germline V lookup: CDR1 MDHEN, CDR2 SYDVKM. Trimming stripped 3 bases from V and 0 bases from J, with 15 bases between. CDR3 sequence reads: CASSFPTGTPSYEQYF. The CDR3 DNA follows: TGTGCCAGCAGTTTTCCCACCGGGACTCCCTCCTACGAGCAGTACTTC. Combining the CDR3 with reference TRBV28 and TRBJ2-7 gives the whole variable domain DVKVTQSSRYLVKRTGEKVFLECVQDMDHENMFWYRQDPGLGLRLIYFSYDVKMKEKGDIPEGYSVSREKKERFSLILESASTNQTSMYLCASSFPTGTPSYEQYFGPGTRLTVT.